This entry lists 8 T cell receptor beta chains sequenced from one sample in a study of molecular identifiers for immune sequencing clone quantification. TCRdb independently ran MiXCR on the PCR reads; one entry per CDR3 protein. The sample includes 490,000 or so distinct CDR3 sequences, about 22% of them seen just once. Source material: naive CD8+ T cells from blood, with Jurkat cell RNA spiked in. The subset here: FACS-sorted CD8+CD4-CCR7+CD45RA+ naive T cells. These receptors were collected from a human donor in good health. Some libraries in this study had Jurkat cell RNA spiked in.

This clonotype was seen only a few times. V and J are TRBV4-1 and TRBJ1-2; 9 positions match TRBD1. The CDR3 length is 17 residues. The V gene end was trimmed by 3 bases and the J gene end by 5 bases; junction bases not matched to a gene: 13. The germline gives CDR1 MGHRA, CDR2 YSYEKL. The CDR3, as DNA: TGCGCCAGCAGCCACGTCCCGGGACAGGGAAGCGAGTATGGCTACACCTTC. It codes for CASSHVPGQGSEYGYTF.

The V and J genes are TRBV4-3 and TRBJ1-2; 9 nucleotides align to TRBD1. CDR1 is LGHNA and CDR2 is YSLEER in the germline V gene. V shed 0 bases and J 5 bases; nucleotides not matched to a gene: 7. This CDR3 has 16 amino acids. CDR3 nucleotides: TGCGCCAGCAGCCAAGAATGGACAGGGGATCGGTATGGCTACACCTTC. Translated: CASSQEWTGDRYGYTF.

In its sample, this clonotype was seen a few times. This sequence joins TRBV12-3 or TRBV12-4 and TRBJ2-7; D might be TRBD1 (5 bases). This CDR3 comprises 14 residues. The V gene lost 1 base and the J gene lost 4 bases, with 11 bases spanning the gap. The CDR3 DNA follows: TGTGCCAGCAGTTTAGAGGTCAGGGAATACGAGCAGTACTTC. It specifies CASSLEVREYEQYF.

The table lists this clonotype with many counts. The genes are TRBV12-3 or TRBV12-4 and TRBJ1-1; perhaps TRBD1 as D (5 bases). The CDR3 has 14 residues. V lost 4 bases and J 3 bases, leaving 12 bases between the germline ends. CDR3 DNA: TGTGCCAGCAGTTCCCCAGGGATGGACACTGAAGCTTTCTTT. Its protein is CASSSPGMDTEAFF.

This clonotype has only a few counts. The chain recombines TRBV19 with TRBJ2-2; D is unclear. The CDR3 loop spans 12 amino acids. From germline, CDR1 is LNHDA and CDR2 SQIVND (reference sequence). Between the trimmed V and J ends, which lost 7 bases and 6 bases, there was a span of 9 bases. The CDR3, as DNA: TGTGCCAGTACTGTTGCGCCCGGGGAGCTGTTTTTT. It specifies CASTVAPGELFF. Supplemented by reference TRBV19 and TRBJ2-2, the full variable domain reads DGGITQSPKYLFRKEGQNVTLSCEQNLNHDAMYWYRQDPGQGLRLIYYSQIVNDFQKGDIAEGYSVSREKKESFPLTVTSAQKNPTAFYLCASTVAPGELFFGEGSRLTVL.

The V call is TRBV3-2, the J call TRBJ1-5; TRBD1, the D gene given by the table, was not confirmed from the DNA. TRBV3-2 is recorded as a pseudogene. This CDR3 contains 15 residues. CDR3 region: CASSLLRTDNQPQHF. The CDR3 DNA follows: TGTGCCAGCAGCCTTCTACGGACAGACAATCAGCCCCAGCATTTT.

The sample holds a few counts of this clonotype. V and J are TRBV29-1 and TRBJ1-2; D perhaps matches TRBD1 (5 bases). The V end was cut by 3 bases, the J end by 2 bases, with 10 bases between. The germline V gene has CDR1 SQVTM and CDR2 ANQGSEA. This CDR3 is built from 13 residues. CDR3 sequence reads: CSVESGANYGYTF. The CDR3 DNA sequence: TGCAGCGTTGAGTCCGGGGCGAACTATGGCTACACCTTC.

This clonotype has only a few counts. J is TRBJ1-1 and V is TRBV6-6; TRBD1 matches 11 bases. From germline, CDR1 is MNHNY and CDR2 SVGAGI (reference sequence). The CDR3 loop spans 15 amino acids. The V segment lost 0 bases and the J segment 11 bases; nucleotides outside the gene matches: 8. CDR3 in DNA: TGTGCCAGCAGTTACTCGAGGACAGGGGGCCGGAATGCTTTCTTT. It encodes CASSYSRTGGRNAFF.